This T cell receptor beta chain was retrieved from a study of CD8 T cell repertoires and HIV-1 epitope variants. Germline CDR1 reads SGHRS; CDR2 reads YFSETQ. The CDR3 consists of 15 residues. Trimming cost V 7 bases and J 6 bases, with 20 bases left between them. Sequencing used immunoSEQ multiplex PCR; TCRdb keeps in-frame clones, though not all of them. The table includes tens of thousands of clones, over 70% detected once. This clone was picked up a small number of times. The sequence was obtained from a male donor with HIV. This rearrangement joins TRBV5-1 to TRBJ1-5, with no clear D. Material for sequencing was uncultured baseline CD8+ T cells from peripheral blood mononuclear cells (PBMCs). The CDR3 DNA sequence: TGCGCCAGCCGAACCACCTGGGAGGGTGTTCAGCCCCAGCATTTT. Its protein is CASRTTWEGVQPQHF.